Listed here are 2 T cell receptor beta chains from one sample, sequenced in a study of radiation and T cells in renal cell carcinoma. Time point defined: baseline pretreatment blood. The treatment here: 15 Gy SBRT to primary tumor, nephrectomy 4 weeks later. Sequencing was performed with immunoSEQ multiplex PCR; in TCRdb, only in-frame clones are kept and a portion is missing. In the table there are 150,000 or so clones, 88% of which are singletons. This sample comprised blood, obtained from a patient whose treatment included radiotherapy and nephrectomy. Every receptor here comes from a woman aged 70 to 79 with renal cell carcinoma.

The rearrangement links TRBV13 to TRBJ2-3; 12 nucleotides align to TRBD2. The trim removed 5 bases at V and 6 bases at J, leaving 12 bases unmatched. This CDR3 is built from 17 residues. Germline-derived CDR1 and CDR2 are PRHDT and FYEKMQ (reference sequence). CDR3 bases: TGTGCCAGCAGCCCACCACTAGCGGGGGGTCTTGACGATACGCAGTATTTT. This encodes CASSPPLAGGLDDTQYF.

V and J are TRBV9 and TRBJ1-6; the match to TRBD1 covers 8 bases. The CDR3 totals 16 residues. The V gene end was trimmed by 2 bases and the J gene end by 5 bases; junction bases not matched to a gene: 6. Germline assignment: CDR1 SGDLS and CDR2 YYNGEE. CDR3 DNA: TGTGCCAGCAGCGTGACAGGGGCCATCAATAATTCACCCCTCCACTTT. Translation gives CASSVTGAINNSPLHF.